A selection of T cell receptor beta chains follows, all from one sample in a study of shared clonotypes between healthy human individuals. The data were produced by immunoSEQ multiplex PCR, yet TCRdb's version contains in-frame clones alone and is incomplete. The table has approximately 840,000 clones, roughly 96% seen once. Input material: naive CD8+ T cells sorted from blood. The receptor set was obtained from a man aged 25-45 years in good health. The CDR3 runs from the conserved cysteine through the conserved F or W. D genes are given only for firm matches. Some rows mark clone size as missing; the rest say once, few, many or name a class of expanded clone.

- | TRBJ1-2 | 16 | TRBV11-2 | - | TGTGCCAGCAGCTTAGTTCCCATAGGGACGGAATATGGCTACACCTTC | CASSLVPIGTEYGYTF
- | TRBJ2-1 | 16 | TRBV27 | TRBD2 | TGTGCCAGCTCCCAAGGACATAGCGGGTATTACAATGAGCAGTTCTTC | CASSQGHSGYYNEQFF
- | TRBJ2-5 | 15 | TRBV27 | TRBD1 | TGTGCCACCTCCCCCCCGGACAGGGGGCTTGAGACCCAGTACTTC | CATSPPDRGLETQYF
- | TRBJ2-5 | 17 | TRBV18 | TRBD2 | TGTGCCAGCTCACTTCGGGTGACTAGCGGGAAACAAGAGACCCAGTACTTC | CASSLRVTSGKQETQYF
- | TRBJ2-7 | 17 | TRBV5-4 | TRBD2 | TGTGCCAGCAGCCCTCCGCCGGGACTAGCGGGAGGTCACGAGCAGTACTTC | CASSPPPGLAGGHEQYF
- | TRBJ2-1 | 15 | TRBV4-3 | TRBD2 | TGCGCCAGCAGCCAAGAGCTAGCGGGAGGTTATGAGCAGTTCTTC | CASSQELAGGYEQFF
- | TRBJ2-1 | 20 | TRBV27 | TRBD1 | TGTGCCAGCAGTACCCAACGACAGGGGCCGGGAAACGTCGGATACAATGAGCAGTTCTTC | CASSTQRQGPGNVGYNEQFF
- | TRBJ2-1 | 15 | TRBV2 | TRBD2 | TGTGCCAGCAGGGTACTAGCGGGAGAGTCCTTTGAGCAGTTCTTC | CASRVLAGESFEQFF
- | TRBJ2-7 | 12 | TRBV7-9 | - | TGTGCCAGCAGTCCTGGACAGTACGAGCAGTACTTC | CASSPGQYEQYF
- | TRBJ2-4 | 14 | TRBV7-9 | - | TGTGCCAGCAGCACGGACCCCCTAGCGACTGATCAGTACTTC | CASSTDPLATDQYF
- | TRBJ2-7 | 14 | TRBV6-6 | - | TGTGCCAGCAGAGACGGGCTTACATATTACGAGCAGTACTTC | CASRDGLTYYEQYF
once | TRBJ2-7 | 15 | TRBV27 | TRBD1 | TGTGCCAGCAGTTTATCTGGACAGGGGACCTACGAGCAGTACTTC | CASSLSGQGTYEQYF
- | TRBJ2-7 | 15 | TRBV30 | TRBD1 | TGTGCCTGGAGTGTAAGCGACAGGGATATCTACGAGCAGTACTTC | CAWSVSDRDIYEQYF
few | TRBJ2-2 | 13 | TRBV6-5 | - | TGTGCCAGCAGTTACGGCACAATCGGGGAGCTGTTTTTT | CASSYGTIGELFF
- | TRBJ2-7 | 14 | TRBV11-2 | - | TGTGCCAGCAGCTCCCAACAGGGAATCTACGAGCAGTACTTC | CASSSQQGIYEQYF
- | TRBJ2-2 | 14 | TRBV19 | - | TGTGCCAGTAGTTTGGCAGCACCCCCCGGGGAGCTGTTTTTT | CASSLAAPPGELFF
- | TRBJ2-3 | 15 | TRBV30 | TRBD2 | TGTGCCTGGAGTGTTCTAGCGGGGGACACAGATACGCAGTATTTT | CAWSVLAGDTDTQYF
- | TRBJ2-1 | 16 | TRBV6-4 | TRBD2 | TGTGCCAGCATATCTGGACTAGCGGACACCTACAATGAGCAGTTCTTC | CASISGLADTYNEQFF
- | TRBJ2-4 | 16 | TRBV27 | - | TGTGCCAGCAGTTTAACGGGGTTTACAGCCAAAAACATTCAGTACTTC | CASSLTGFTAKNIQYF
- | TRBJ2-7 | 17 | TRBV5-4 | - | TGTGCCAGCAGCCCAGAGCCGGTTGGGGCAGGGATCTACGAGCAGTACTTC | CASSPEPVGAGIYEQYF
- | TRBJ2-2 | 16 | TRBV6-5 | - | TGTGCCAGCAGTTACTCGGGGACATCGAACACCGGGGAGCTGTTTTTT | CASSYSGTSNTGELFF
- | TRBJ2-5 | 15 | TRBV5-4 | TRBD1 | TGTGCCAGCAGCTGGGTCGGGACAGGGGAAGAGACCCAGTACTTC | CASSWVGTGEETQYF
- | TRBJ2-7 | 15 | TRBV2 | - | TGTGCCAGCAGCACTAGTAGCGCCAGGAACTACGAGCAGTACTTC | CASSTSSARNYEQYF
- | TRBJ2-1 | 16 | TRBV10-2 | TRBD2 | TGCGCCAGCAGTTGGGCAGCTAGCGGTCCCTACAATGAGCAGTTCTTC | CASSWAASGPYNEQFF
- | TRBJ2-3 | 17 | TRBV7-6 | TRBD1 | TGTGCCAGCAGCTTATGGCTGGGGGACAGGGGCACAGATACGCAGTATTTT | CASSLWLGDRGTDTQYF
- | TRBJ2-1 | 17 | TRBV7-9 | TRBD2 | TGTGCCAGCAGTTTGGGGACTAGCGGGGTCGCCTACAATGAGCAGTTCTTC | CASSLGTSGVAYNEQFF
- | TRBJ2-5 | 14 | TRBV7-9 | - | TGTGCCAGCAGGCCCAAACAGGGAAAAGAGACCCAGTACTTC | CASRPKQGKETQYF
- | TRBJ2-7 | 13 | TRBV29-1 | - | TGCAGCGTCTACACAGGGAAGACGAACGAGCAGTACTTC | CSVYTGKTNEQYF
- | TRBJ2-5 | 14 | TRBV11-2 | - | TGTGCCAGCAGCCCGCGACCTTCACTCGGGACCCAGTACTTC | CASSPRPSLGTQYF
- | TRBJ2-7 | 14 | TRBV27 | TRBD2 | TGTGCCAGCAGTCCCATCGGGACTAGCCGCGAGCAGTACTTC | CASSPIGTSREQYF
- | TRBJ2-1 | 14 | TRBV5-1 | - | TGCGCCAGCAGCTTGGGGATTGGATTCTCCGAGCAGTTCTTC | CASSLGIGFSEQFF
- | TRBJ2-1 | 15 | TRBV7-6 | TRBD2 | TGTGCCAGCAGCCCCACTAGCGGGGCCTACAATGAGCAGTTCTTC | CASSPTSGAYNEQFF
- | TRBJ2-7 | 16 | TRBV5-8 | - | TGTGCCAGCAGCCCCCGGGGAGCCCTGATACCCTACGAGCAGTACTTC | CASSPRGALIPYEQYF
- | TRBJ2-7 | 13 | TRBV29-1 | TRBD1 | TGCAGCGTTGGCCGGACAGGGCCCTACGAGCAGTACTTC | CSVGRTGPYEQYF
- | TRBJ2-6 | 16 | TRBV4-3 | - | TGCGCCAGCAGCCAGTCGTGGGGAACTGGGGCCAACGTCCTGACTTTC | CASSQSWGTGANVLTF
- | TRBJ2-3 | 16 | TRBV15 | TRBD2 | TGTGCCACCAGCAGAGGCGAGCGGGGGAGCACAGATACGCAGTATTTT | CATSRGERGSTDTQYF
once | TRBJ1-2 | 14 | TRBV7-9 | - | TGTGCCAGCAGCTTACCGGGTTTCAACTATGGCTACACCTTC | CASSLPGFNYGYTF
- | TRBJ2-7 | 14 | TRBV27 | - | TGTGCCAGCAGTTTAACGGGGTTTGGATACGAGCAGTACTTC | CASSLTGFGYEQYF
once | TRBJ1-5 | 15 | TRBV27 | - | TGTGCCAGCAGTTTTCTCGGGGAGGGCAATCAGCCCCAGCATTTT | CASSFLGEGNQPQHF
- | TRBJ2-7 | 17 | TRBV18 | - | TGTGCCAGCTCACCACCGACTGGACAGTCGGTAAAAAACGAGCAGTACTTC | CASSPPTGQSVKNEQYF
- | TRBJ2-7 | 13 | TRBV7-6 | - | TGTGCCAGCAGGTCTGGGGGCTCCTACGAGCAGTACTTC | CASRSGGSYEQYF
- | TRBJ2-7 | 13 | TRBV2 | - | TGTGCTTCCACGGCCCCCGAATCCTACGAGCAGTACTTC | CASTAPESYEQYF
- | TRBJ2-7 | 13 | TRBV29-1 | - | TGCAGCTGTCCTTCGGACCGCGGTTACGAGCAGTACTTC | CSCPSDRGYEQYF
- | TRBJ2-7 | 14 | TRBV5-6 | - | TGTGCCAGCAGCCCTGCAGTTTACTCCTACGAGCAGTACTTC | CASSPAVYSYEQYF
- | TRBJ2-1 | 15 | TRBV7-6 | TRBD1 | TGTGCCAGCAGCAGGGACAGGGCCCCACACAATGAGCAGTTCTTC | CASSRDRAPHNEQFF
- | TRBJ1-5 | 12 | TRBV12-5 | - | TGTGCTAGTGGTTTGTCTGGAGGACCCCAGCATTTT | CASGLSGGPQHF